Listed below are T cell receptor beta chains from one sample, sequenced in a study of blood T cell repertoires in COVID-19. Profiling relied on immunoSEQ multiplex PCR, and the TCRdb table lists in-frame clones only, not all of them. Among about 320,000 clones listed, roughly 86% were seen once. The specimen was PBMCs or T cells enriched from blood (not recorded which). All receptors come from a woman aged 18-29 years who had recovered from COVID-19. CDR3s include the opening cysteine and the closing phenylalanine or tryptophan. The D gene is left open where the match is weak. Clone size is not always given. Where it is, it says once, few, many or a class for expanded clones.

>TRBJ1-2|NA|TRBV7-9|NA
TGTGCCAGCAGGGCAGAAAACTATGGCTACACCTTC
CASRAENYGYTF
>TRBJ1-2|NA|TRBV13|TRBD1
TGTGCCAGCAGCTTAGGCCCTGGCAGGGGGCAGGGTAACTATGGCTACACCTTC
CASSLGPGRGQGNYGYTF
>TRBJ2-1|NA|TRBV9|TRBD2
TGTGCCAGCAGCGTATCGGGGGGTACATACAATGAGCAGTTCTTC
CASSVSGGTYNEQFF
>TRBJ1-1|NA|TRBV11-2|NA
TGTGCCAGCAGCTTAGATCGCGGCACTGAAGCTTTCTTT
CASSLDRGTEAFF
>TRBJ2-7|NA|TRBV6-5|TRBD2
TGTGCCAGCATCGGGAGGGACTACGAGCAGTACTTC
CASIGRDYEQYF
>TRBJ2-1|NA|TRBV5-6|NA
TGTGCCAGCAGCAAGATGACTTACACAAACTCCTACAATGAGCAGTTCTTC
CASSKMTYTNSYNEQFF
>TRBJ1-4|few|TRBV7-3|NA
TGTGCCAGCAGGTCGACAGCCGACAATGAAAAACTGTTTTTT
CASRSTADNEKLFF
>TRBJ2-7|NA|TRBV7-8|NA
TGTGCCAGCAGCTTGAGAGGAAGAGCGGTAGTGGAGCAGTACTTC
CASSLRGRAVVEQYF
>TRBJ1-1|NA|TRBV19|NA
TGTGCCAGTAGTGCCAGGGTTTACGCTGAAGCTTTCTTT
CASSARVYAEAFF
>TRBJ1-2|NA|TRBV27|NA
TGTGCCAGCAGTCCCCGCCAGGCGCACTATGGCTACACCTTC
CASSPRQAHYGYTF
>TRBJ2-7|NA|TRBV5-4|TRBD1
TGTGCCAGCAGCCCCGGGACAGGTATAAGTGAGCAGTACTTC
CASSPGTGISEQYF
>TRBJ2-1|NA|TRBV4-1|NA
TGCGCCAGCAGCCAATCAAGCGCGAGCTCCTACAATGAGCAGTTCTTC
CASSQSSASSYNEQFF
>TRBJ2-7|NA|TRBV19|TRBD1
TGTGCCAGTGGACAGGGTAGTTCGTACGAGCAGTACTTC
CASGQGSSYEQYF
>TRBJ2-5|NA|TRBV11-3|NA
TGTGCCAGCAGCCCCGACTCGCGTCAAGAGACCCAGTACTTC
CASSPDSRQETQYF
>TRBJ1-2|NA|TRBV28|NA
TGTGCCAGCACCTTAGGGGCACGCTATGGCTACACCTTC
CASTLGARYGYTF
>TRBJ2-3|NA|TRBV6-1|NA
TGTGCCAGCAGTGAACTAGTTAGTACGCCGGATACGCAGTATTTT
CASSELVSTPDTQYF